This TCR beta chain was identified during a study of T-cell reconstitution after alpha-beta-depleted transplantation in children (dated by TCRdb to 2016 to 2017). General notes on the study: The study quantitatively tracked T-cell immune reconstitution after TCRalphabeta/CD19-depleted allogeneic hematopoietic cell transplantation in children using TCR repertoire profiling.

Per the publication, the treatment or condition label means: allogeneic hematopoietic cell transplantation with graft depleted of TCRalphabeta T cells and CD19 B cells. Transplant recipients were children who received TCRalphabeta/CD19-depleted allogeneic hematopoietic cell grafts. The full study reports these points: In some patients, the high TCRbeta diversity seen at day 60 was put down to recipient T cells and intrathymic progenitors that had survived conditioning. Over subsequent months, a decline in hyperexpanded clone frequencies was noted, and after one year, T-cell counts and TCRbeta diversity were mostly ascribed to newly produced T cells. The apparently early alphabetaT-cell count recovery about two months after transplant was reportedly dependent on only several hundred rapidly expanded clones derived from non-depleted graft cells.

For this clonotype: What this receptor recognizes is not known. Within one base of it there is no much larger clone, and no base qualities were kept.

Libraries came from PCR. These reads were obtained on an Illumina HiSeq 2500. Molecular barcoding was employed in the preparation of TCR libraries, with unique molecular identifiers being used to normalize TCRbeta repertoire quantification. TCRdb reprocessed the public reads (quality trimming at Q25 with fastp, clone calling with MiXCR) and kept in-frame beta chains. All rows with the same CDR3 protein become a single entry with the most common DNA and genes. Within this sample are some 460,000 distinct CDR3 sequences, with about a sixth of them counted one time only. The ten most abundant clones make up around 28% of the sample. CDR1 and CDR2 are read off the germline V gene as SNHLY and FYNNEI. The V and J ends are trimmed by 4 bases and 0 bases, leaving 12 bases between them. The CDR3 spans 15 residues, from the cysteine through the phenylalanine. Only the CDR3 portion is preserved as DNA: 45 bases, with reading frame beginning at the first base.

In this chain, TRBV2 is recombined with TRBJ2-5, with the D call tentatively TRBD1 or TRBD2, each fitting 5 bases. The clonotype comes from a boy younger than two who had a stem cell transplant for Wiskott-Aldrich syndrome, so the T cells may come from the graft donor. The specimen was PBMCs, mostly from graft donor cells, collected 360 days after TCRalphabeta/CD19-depleted stem cell transplant. The DNA reads as follows: TGTGCCAGCAGTGCTCGGTGGGGGTACCAAGAGACCCAGTACTTC. It specifies CASSARWGYQETQYF.